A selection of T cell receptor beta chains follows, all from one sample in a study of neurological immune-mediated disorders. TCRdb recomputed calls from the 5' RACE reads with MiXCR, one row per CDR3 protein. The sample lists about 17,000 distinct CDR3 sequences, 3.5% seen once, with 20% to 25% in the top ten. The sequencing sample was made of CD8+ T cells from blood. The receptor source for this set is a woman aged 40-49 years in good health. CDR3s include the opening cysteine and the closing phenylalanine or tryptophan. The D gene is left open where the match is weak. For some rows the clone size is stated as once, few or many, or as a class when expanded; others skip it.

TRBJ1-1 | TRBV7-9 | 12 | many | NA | TGTGCCAGCAGCTTAGGGGCCACTGAAGCTTTCTTT | CASSLGATEAFF
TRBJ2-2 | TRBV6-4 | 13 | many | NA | TGTGCCAGCAGTGACAGGGAAACCGGGGAGCTGTTTTTT | CASSDRETGELFF
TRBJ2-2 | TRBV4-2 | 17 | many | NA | TGTGCCAGCAGCCAACGATCCCCTCGGGTAGGGGCCGGGGAGCTGTTTTTT | CASSQRSPRVGAGELFF
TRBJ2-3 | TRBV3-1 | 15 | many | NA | TGTGCCAGCAGCCAAGACGGGACCGTTGCAGATACGCAGTATTTT | CASSQDGTVADTQYF
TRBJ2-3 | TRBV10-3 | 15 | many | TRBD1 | TGTGCCATCAGTGGGGGGACAGATAGCACAGATACGCAGTATTTT | CAISGGTDSTDTQYF
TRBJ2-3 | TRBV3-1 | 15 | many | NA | TGTGCCAGCAGCCCCCGGGAGTTTCGCACAGATACGCAGTATTTT | CASSPREFRTDTQYF
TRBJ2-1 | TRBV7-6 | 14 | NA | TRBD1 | TGTGCCAGCAGCTCTGGACAGGGAAGGGATGAGCAGTTCTTC | CASSSGQGRDEQFF
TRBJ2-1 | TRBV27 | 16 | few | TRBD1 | TGTGCCAGCAGCCCTTCGGGACAGGCGCCTTGGGATGAGCAGTTCTTC | CASSPSGQAPWDEQFF
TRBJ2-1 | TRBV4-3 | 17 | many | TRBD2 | TGCGCCAGCAGCCAAGAGGGTAGCGGGAGCTCCTACAATGAGCAGTTCTTC | CASSQEGSGSSYNEQFF
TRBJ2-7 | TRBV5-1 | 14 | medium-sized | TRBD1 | TGCGCCAGCAGCAAAGGACAGGGGAGGTACGAGCAGTACTTC | CASSKGQGRYEQYF
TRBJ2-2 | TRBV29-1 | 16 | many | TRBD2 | TGCAGCGTCGGACTAGCGGGAGTGGCCAACACCGGGGAGCTGTTTTTT | CSVGLAGVANTGELFF
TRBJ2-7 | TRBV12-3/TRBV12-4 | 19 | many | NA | TGTGCCAGCAGTTTAGTAGGGGGGATTCGGGACTTTGTACGTTTTGAGCAGTACTTC | CASSLVGGIRDFVRFEQYF
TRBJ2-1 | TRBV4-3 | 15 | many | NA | TGCGCCAGCAGCCTTAGGAGAGACTCCTACAATGAGCAGTTCTTC | CASSLRRDSYNEQFF
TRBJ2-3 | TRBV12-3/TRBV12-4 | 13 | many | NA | TGTGCCAGCAGTCTTACTAGGTCCGATACGCAGTATTTT | CASSLTRSDTQYF
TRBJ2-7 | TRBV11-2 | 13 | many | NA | TGTGCCAGCAGCCTACGGTTAAACTACGAGCAGTACTTC | CASSLRLNYEQYF
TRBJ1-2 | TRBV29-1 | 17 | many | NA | TGCAGCGTTGAAGGGTGGGTCAGGGGAAGAGCTAACTATGGCTACACCTTC | CSVEGWVRGRANYGYTF
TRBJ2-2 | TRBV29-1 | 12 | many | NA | TGCAGCGTTGAGAGAGGGTCCGGGGAGCTGTTTTTT | CSVERGSGELFF
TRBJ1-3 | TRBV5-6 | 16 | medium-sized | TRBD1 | TGTGCCAGCAGCTCGCTGACAGGGAAGTCTGGAAACACCATATATTTT | CASSSLTGKSGNTIYF
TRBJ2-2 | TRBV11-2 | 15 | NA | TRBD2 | TGTGCCAGCAGCCCGAGCGGGGGTCGGTCCGGGGAGCTGTTTTTT | CASSPSGGRSGELFF
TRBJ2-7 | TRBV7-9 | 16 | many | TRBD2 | TGTGCCAGCAGCCCGATTACTAGCGGGACCCCCCACGAGCAGTACTTC | CASSPITSGTPHEQYF
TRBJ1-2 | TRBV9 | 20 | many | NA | TGTGCCAGCAGCGTAGAGGTACGGCCCGAAGACCCAGGCGACGGCTATGGCTACACCTTC | CASSVEVRPEDPGDGYGYTF
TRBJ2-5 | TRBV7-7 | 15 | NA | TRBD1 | TGTGCCAGCAGCTTCGCTCCAGGGGGCCAAGAGACCCAGTACTTC | CASSFAPGGQETQYF
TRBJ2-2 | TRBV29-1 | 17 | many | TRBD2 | TGCAGCGTTGAGGCGGCTAGCGGCCTCACGAACACCGGGGAGCTGTTTTTT | CSVEAASGLTNTGELFF
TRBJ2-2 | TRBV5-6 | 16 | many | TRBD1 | TGTGCCAGCAGCTGGCGGCAACAGGGGAGCACCGGGGAGCTGTTTTTT | CASSWRQQGSTGELFF
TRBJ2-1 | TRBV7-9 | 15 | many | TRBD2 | TGTGCCAGCAGCCAGCGGGAAGCAGGCGACAATGAGCAGTTCTTC | CASSQREAGDNEQFF
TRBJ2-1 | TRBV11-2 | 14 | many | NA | TGTGCCAGCAGGGCGAGCGGGTACTACAATGAGCAGTTCTTC | CASRASGYYNEQFF
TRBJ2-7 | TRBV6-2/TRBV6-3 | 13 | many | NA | TGTGCCAGCAGTTATGACTTTACTTACGAGCAGTACTTC | CASSYDFTYEQYF
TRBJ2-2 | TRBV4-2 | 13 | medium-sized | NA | TGTGCCAGCAGCGCCACAGAAACCGGGGAGCTGTTTTTT | CASSATETGELFF
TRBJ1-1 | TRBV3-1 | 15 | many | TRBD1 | TGTGCCAGCAGCCAAGAAAGCAGGGGGCGTCCTGAAGCTTTCTTT | CASSQESRGRPEAFF
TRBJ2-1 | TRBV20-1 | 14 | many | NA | TGCAGTGCTAGAGATGGGGACTTTTACAATGAGCAGTTCTTC | CSARDGDFYNEQFF
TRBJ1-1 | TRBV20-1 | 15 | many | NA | TGCAGTGCTAGAGATGCGGGGACCGACTATCTGGAAGCTTTCTTT | CSARDAGTDYLEAFF
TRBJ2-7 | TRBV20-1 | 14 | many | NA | TGCAGTGCTAGAGTAGCGGAAAGCTCCTACGAGCAGTACTTC | CSARVAESSYEQYF
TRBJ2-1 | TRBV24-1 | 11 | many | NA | TGTGCCACCAGTGCGGGGGATGAGCAGTTCTTC | CATSAGDEQFF
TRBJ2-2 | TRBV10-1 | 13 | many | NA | TGCGCCAGCAGTGAGGTGAACACCGGGGAGCTGTTTTTT | CASSEVNTGELFF
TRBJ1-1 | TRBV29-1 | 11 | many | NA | TGCAGCGTTGGGGCGGGGACTGAAGCTTTCTTT | CSVGAGTEAFF
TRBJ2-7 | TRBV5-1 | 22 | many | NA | TGCGCCAGCGAGCTTGGGCCCCAGAGGATTCAAACGGGGGTCGGCACTTCCTACGAGCAGTACTTC | CASELGPQRIQTGVGTSYEQYF
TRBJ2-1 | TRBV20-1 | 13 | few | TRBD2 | TGCAGTGGGGGGGGTAGCTCCTACAATGAGCAGTTCTTC | CSGGGSSYNEQFF
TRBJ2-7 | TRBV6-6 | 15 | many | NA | TGTGCCAGCAGTTACGACGGACTACCAGAGTACGAGCAGTACTTC | CASSYDGLPEYEQYF
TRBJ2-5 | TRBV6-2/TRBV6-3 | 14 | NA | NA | TGTGCCAGCAGTTCGAAAGGGCCTTGTGAGACCCAGTACTTC | CASSSKGPCETQYF
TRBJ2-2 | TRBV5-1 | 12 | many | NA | TGCGCCAGCAGCTTGGCCACCGGGGAGCTGTTTTTT | CASSLATGELFF
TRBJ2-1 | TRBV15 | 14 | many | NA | TGTGCCACCAGCAGCCCCCAGGGGACCAATGAGCAGTTCTTC | CATSSPQGTNEQFF